A selection of T cell receptor beta chains follows, all from one sample in a study of PD-L1 blockade in urothelial cancer. Sequencing used immunoSEQ multiplex PCR; TCRdb keeps in-frame clones, though not all of them. Of fewer than 85,000 clones in the sample, less than 90% were seen once. The sample here was PBMCs, taken around atezolizumab (anti-PD-L1) treatment. The receptors were sampled from an older woman with urothelial cancer. Both conserved end residues are part of each CDR3. D genes are given only for firm matches. Size is omitted from some rows. Given values are once, few, many or a class for expanded clones.

v_call	d_call	j_call	clone_size	cdr3_nt	cdr3_aa
TRBV28	TRBD2	TRBJ2-3	-	TGTGCCAGCAGTCCATACGGGGGGAAAAACACAGATACGCAGTATTTT	CASSPYGGKNTDTQYF
TRBV10-3	-	TRBJ1-1	once	TGTGCCATTCGATTCAGGGAGAACACTGAAGCTTTCTTT	CAIRFRENTEAFF
TRBV29-1	TRBD1	TRBJ1-5	-	TGCAGCGTGTGGACAGGCGCCCTCCCCAATCAGCCCCAGCATTTT	CSVWTGALPNQPQHF
TRBV4-1	TRBD2	TRBJ2-7	-	TGCGCCAGCAGCCGAGGTAGCGGGAGGGCCGCAGAGCAGTACTTC	CASSRGSGRAAEQYF
TRBV13	TRBD1	TRBJ1-1	-	TGTGCCAGCAGCTATCGGACAGGGGCAAACACTGAAGCTTTCTTT	CASSYRTGANTEAFF
TRBV5-1	-	TRBJ1-2	-	TGCGCCAGCAGCTTGCGGGGGGCGGAAGCCTATGGCTACACCTTC	CASSLRGAEAYGYTF
TRBV30	-	TRBJ1-2	-	TGTGCCTGGAGTGAAGGTGGGCACCGGCCGGCCTATGGCTACACCTTC	CAWSEGGHRPAYGYTF
TRBV29-1	TRBD2	TRBJ2-3	few	TGCAGCGTCCGGACTAGCGGAAGAAAGGGACCACGGGCTGGCACAGATACGCAGTATTTT	CSVRTSGRKGPRAGTDTQYF
TRBV5-1	-	TRBJ1-6	once	TGCGCCAGCAGCTTGGGGAGCTCCTATAATTCACCCCTCCACTTT	CASSLGSSYNSPLHF
TRBV28	-	TRBJ2-7	-	TGTGCCAGCAGTCCGTTAGCAAAGCTCGCCTACGAGCAGTACTTC	CASSPLAKLAYEQYF
TRBV11-2	TRBD1	TRBJ2-6	-	TGTGCCAGCTATGGGACAGATGGGGCCAACGTCCTGACTTTC	CASYGTDGANVLTF
TRBV11-2	TRBD1	TRBJ1-2	-	TGTGCCAGCAGCCCAGGGACAGGGGGCGATAATGGCTACACCTTC	CASSPGTGGDNGYTF
TRBV27	-	TRBJ2-6	-	TGTGCCAGCAGTTTAAGCCCATCCGCTGGGGCCAACGTCCTGACTTTC	CASSLSPSAGANVLTF
TRBV10-3	-	TRBJ1-2	-	TGTGCCATCAGTGAGCGAGGGTGGGGATTTAGGAGCCCTAACTATGGCTACACCTTC	CAISERGWGFRSPNYGYTF
TRBV4-1	-	TRBJ1-5	-	TGCGCCAGCAGCCCCCACGCAGGAGGAGGCCAGCCCCAGCATTTT	CASSPHAGGGQPQHF
TRBV27	TRBD1	TRBJ2-6	-	TGTGCCAGCAGTGACCTACAGGGGTTCTCTGGGGCCAACGTCCTGACTTTC	CASSDLQGFSGANVLTF
TRBV7-8	TRBD1	TRBJ2-1	-	TGTGCCAGCAGCCTCCCGGGACAGCTATACAATGAGCAGTTCTTC	CASSLPGQLYNEQFF